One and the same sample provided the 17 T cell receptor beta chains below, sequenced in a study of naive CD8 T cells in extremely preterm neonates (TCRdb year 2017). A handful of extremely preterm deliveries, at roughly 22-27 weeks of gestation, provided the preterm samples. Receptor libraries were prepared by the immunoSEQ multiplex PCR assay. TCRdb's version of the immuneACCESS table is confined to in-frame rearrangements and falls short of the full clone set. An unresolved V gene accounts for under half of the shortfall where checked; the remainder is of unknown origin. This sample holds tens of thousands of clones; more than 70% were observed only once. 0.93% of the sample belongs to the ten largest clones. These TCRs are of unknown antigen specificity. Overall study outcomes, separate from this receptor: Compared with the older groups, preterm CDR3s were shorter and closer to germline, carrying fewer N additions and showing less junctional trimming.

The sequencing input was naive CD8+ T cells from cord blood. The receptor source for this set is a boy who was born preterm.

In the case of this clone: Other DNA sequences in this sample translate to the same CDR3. CDR3 sequence reads: CASSQGTNTGELFF. CDR3 coding DNA: TGCGCCAGCAGCCAAGGGACAAACACCGGGGAGCTGTTTTTT. This chain joins TRBV4-1 and TRBJ2-2; tentatively, D is TRBD1 (5 bases). The CDR3 contains 14 residues. Germline V gene data show CDR1 as MGHRA and CDR2 as YSYEKL. V lost 1 base and J 2 bases, leaving 5 bases between the germline ends.

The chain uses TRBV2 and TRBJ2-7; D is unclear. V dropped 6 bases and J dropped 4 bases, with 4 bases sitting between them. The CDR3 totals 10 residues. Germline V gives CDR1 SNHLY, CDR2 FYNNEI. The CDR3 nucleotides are TGTGCCAGCAGGTTTTACGAGCAGTACTTC. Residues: CASRFYEQYF.

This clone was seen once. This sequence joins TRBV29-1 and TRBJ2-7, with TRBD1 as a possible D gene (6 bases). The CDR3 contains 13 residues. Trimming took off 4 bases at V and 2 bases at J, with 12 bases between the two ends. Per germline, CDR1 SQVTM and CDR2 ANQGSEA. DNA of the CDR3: TGCAGCGTTGCCCCCGGGACAACCTACGAGCAGTACTTC. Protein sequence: CSVAPGTTYEQYF.

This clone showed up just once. CDR3 in amino acids: CASSYSRDTQYF. The CDR3 nucleotides are TGTGCCAGCAGTTACTCGAGGGATACGCAGTATTTT. The chain has TRBV6-5 and TRBJ2-3, with unresolved D. The CDR3 runs 12 residues. V lost 0 bases, J lost 6 bases, and 4 bases lay in between. The germline V gene encodes CDR1 MNHEY and CDR2 SVGAGI.

This CDR3 is CASSLSGQGYGYTF. In DNA form, the CDR3 reads TGTGCCAGCAGTTTATCGGGACAGGGGTATGGCTACACCTTC. The J gene is TRBJ1-2, the V gene TRBV27, with TRBD1 identical over 10 bases. This CDR3 comprises 14 residues. The V gene's germline CDR1 is MNHEY and CDR2 SMNVEV (reference sequence). Trimming at V came to 0 bases and at J to 5 bases, leaving 0 bases not matched to a gene.

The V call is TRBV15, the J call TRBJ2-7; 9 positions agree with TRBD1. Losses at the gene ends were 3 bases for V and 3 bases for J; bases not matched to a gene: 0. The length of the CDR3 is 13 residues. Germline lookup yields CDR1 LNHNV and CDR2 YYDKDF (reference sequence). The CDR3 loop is CATSRTGGYEQYF. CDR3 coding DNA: TGTGCCACCAGCAGGACAGGGGGCTACGAGCAGTACTTC.

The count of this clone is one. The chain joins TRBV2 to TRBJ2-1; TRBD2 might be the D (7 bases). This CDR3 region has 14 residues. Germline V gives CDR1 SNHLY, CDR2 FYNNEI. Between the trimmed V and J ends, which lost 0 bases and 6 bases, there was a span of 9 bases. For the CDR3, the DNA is TGTGCCAGCAGTGAAGCGGGGGGGCCCAATGAGCAGTTCTTC. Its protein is CASSEAGGPNEQFF.

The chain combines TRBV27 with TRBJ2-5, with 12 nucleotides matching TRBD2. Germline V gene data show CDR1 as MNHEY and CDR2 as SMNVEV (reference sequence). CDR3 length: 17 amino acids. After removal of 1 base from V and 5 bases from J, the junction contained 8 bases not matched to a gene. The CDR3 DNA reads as TGTGCCAGCAGTTTATTAGCTAGCGGGGGGGTAAAGGAGACCCAGTACTTC. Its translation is CASSLLASGGVKETQYF.

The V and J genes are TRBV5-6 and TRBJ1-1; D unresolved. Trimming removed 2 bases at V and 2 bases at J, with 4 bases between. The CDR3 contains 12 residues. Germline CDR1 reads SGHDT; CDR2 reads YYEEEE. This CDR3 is CASSFGNTEAFF. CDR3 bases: TGTGCCAGCAGCTTCGGCAACACTGAAGCTTTCTTT.

The CDR3 sequence is CASLLKTDTQYF. As DNA, the CDR3 is TGTGCCAGTCTACTAAAAACAGATACGCAGTATTTT. The chain couples TRBV19 to TRBJ2-3; no clear D gene. The CDR3 is 12 residues long. In germline, CDR1 is LNHDA, CDR2 SQIVND (reference sequence). The V end lost 8 bases, the J end lost 3 bases, and 9 bases lay between the germline ends.

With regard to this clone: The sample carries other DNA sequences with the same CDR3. The CDR3 here is CASSQLAGADTQYF. As DNA, the CDR3 is TGCGCCAGCAGCCAACTAGCGGGGGCAGATACGCAGTATTTT. The chain couples TRBV4-1 to TRBJ2-3; TRBD2 agrees at 10 bases. The CDR3 is 14 residues long. Germline trimming cut 2 bases from V and 4 bases from J; bases unmatched to any gene: 0. Germline-derived CDR1 and CDR2 are MGHRA and YSYEKL.

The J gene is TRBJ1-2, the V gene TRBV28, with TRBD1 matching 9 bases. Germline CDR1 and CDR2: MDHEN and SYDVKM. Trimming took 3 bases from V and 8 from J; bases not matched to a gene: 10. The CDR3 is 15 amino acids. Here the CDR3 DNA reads TGTGCCAGCAGTTTTCCCACACAGGGGGCGGAAGGCTACACCTTC. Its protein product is CASSFPTQGAEGYTF.

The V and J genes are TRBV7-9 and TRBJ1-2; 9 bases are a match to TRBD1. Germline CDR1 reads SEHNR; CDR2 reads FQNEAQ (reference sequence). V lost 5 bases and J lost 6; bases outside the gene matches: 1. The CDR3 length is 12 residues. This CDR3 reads CASSTGGDGYTF. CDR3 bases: TGTGCCAGCAGCACAGGGGGCGATGGCTACACCTTC.

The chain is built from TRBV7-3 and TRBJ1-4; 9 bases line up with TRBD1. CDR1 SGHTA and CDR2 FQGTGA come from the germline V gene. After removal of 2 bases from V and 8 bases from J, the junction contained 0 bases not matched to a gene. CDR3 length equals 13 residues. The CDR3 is CASSLGTGEKLFF. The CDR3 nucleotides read TGTGCCAGCAGCTTAGGGACAGGGGAAAAACTGTTTTTT.

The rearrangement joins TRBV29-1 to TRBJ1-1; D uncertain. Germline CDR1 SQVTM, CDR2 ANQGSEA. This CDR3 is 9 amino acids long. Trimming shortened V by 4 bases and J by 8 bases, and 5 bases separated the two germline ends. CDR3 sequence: CSVVREAFF. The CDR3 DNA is TGCAGCGTTGTTAGGGAAGCTTTCTTT.

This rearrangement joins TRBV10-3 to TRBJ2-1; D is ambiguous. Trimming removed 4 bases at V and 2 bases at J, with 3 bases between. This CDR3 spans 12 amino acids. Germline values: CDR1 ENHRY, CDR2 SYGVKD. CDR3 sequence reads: CAISGPYNEQFF. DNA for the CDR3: TGTGCCATCAGTGGACCCTACAATGAGCAGTTCTTC.

CDR3 in amino acids: CASSVARDRGGANVLTF. The CDR3, as DNA: TGTGCCAGCAGCGTAGCTCGGGACAGGGGTGGGGCCAACGTCCTGACTTTC. V and J are TRBV9 and TRBJ2-6; 10 nucleotides match TRBD1. This CDR3 region has 17 residues. J gave up 3 bases and V 0 bases, and 3 bases lay outside the gene matches. Germline V gene data show CDR1 as SGDLS and CDR2 as YYNGEE.